Below, 2 T cell receptor beta chains from the same sample are listed, as sequenced in a study of cytomegalovirus exposure and HLA in healthy donors. 60 Vbeta and 13 Jbeta primers were used in PCR. Profiled with immunoSEQ multiplex PCR; TCRdb holds only in-frame clones, not every one. The specimen's table records approximately 110,000 clones. Specimen: PBMCs. These receptors were taken from a man aged 18-30 years in good health and CMV-seronegative.

The genes are TRBV7-9 and TRBJ2-3, with D maybe TRBD1 (5 bases). The CDR3 runs 15 residues. V was shortened by 2 bases and J by 4 bases, with 13 bases between the two germline ends. CDR1 and CDR2 from the germline V gene are SEHNR and FQNEAQ (reference sequence). The CDR3 loop is CASSLYRGSADTQYF. The CDR3 nucleotides are TGTGCCAGCAGCTTATATAGGGGATCTGCAGATACGCAGTATTTT.

The rearrangement uses TRBV23-1 and TRBJ2-1, with TRBD2 matching over 9 bases. TRBV23-1 is an ORF for which the function is uncertain. The CDR3 covers 16 residues. The V gene end was trimmed by 2 bases and the J gene end by 4 bases; junction bases not matched to a gene: 6. CDR3 bases: TGCGCCAGCAGTCAAAATGGGCTAGCGGGGTACAATGAGCAGTTCTTC. Translated: CASSQNGLAGYNEQFF.